In its sample, the clone carrying this T cell receptor (beta chain) was seen a few times. The antigen remains undetermined. Treatment noted: 10-day PBMC culture with coronavirus spike peptide pools or control peptides (ViraFEST assay). An unexposed donor provided the CD4+ T cells, which were collected before the COVID-19 pandemic (2011-2018). Trimming took 0 bases from V and 3 from J, leaving 13 bases between them. CDR1 and CDR2 (germline): SGHRS, YFSETQ. The CDR3 runs 16 residues. The source of the sample is a study of vaccination and CD4 T cells after COVID-19. Turning to the study itself: The convalescents were made up of six males and four females, two of whom were Hispanic. Two-dose vaccination with either BNT162b2 or mRNA-1273 was given to participants. The authors used overlapping spike peptides from SARS-CoV-2, HCoV-NL63, HCoV-OC43 and HCoV-229E to stimulate cells.

Sequence data for DNA of cultured CD4+ T cells were generated by the Oncomine TCR Beta short-read assay. TCRdb used MiXCR to reprocess the PCR reads, holding one entry per CDR3 protein. Of thousands of distinct CDR3 sequences in the sample, approximately 42% were seen once. The V call is TRBV5-1, the J call TRBJ2-1; the D gene is possibly TRBD2 (5 bases). Sequenced sample: CD4+ T cells from blood, cultured in vitro. This clonotype was obtained from a human donor in good health. The CDR3 DNA reads as TGCGCCAGCAGCTTGGCGGGAAAGTCTAGCTACAATGAGCAGTTCTTC. This gives the protein CASSLAGKSSYNEQFF.